These T cell receptor beta chains were read from a single sample in a study of cytomegalovirus exposure and HLA in healthy donors. Sequencing used immunoSEQ multiplex PCR; TCRdb keeps in-frame clones, though not all of them. Of about 160,000 clones listed, roughly four fifths were seen once; the top ten hold approximately 4.5%. The sample consisted of PBMCs. All receptors come from a man aged 40-49 years in good health and CMV-seronegative. Both conserved end residues are trimmed from each CDR3. The order of the fields is V gene, D gene, J gene, CDR3 protein. A D gene is named only where the DNA matches it firmly.

v_gene: TRBV4-1
d_gene: TRBD1
j_gene: TRBJ2-1
CDR3aa: ASSQQTGTYEQF

v_gene: TRBV7-2
d_gene: TRBD2
j_gene: TRBJ2-5
CDR3aa: ASSLISGGSETQY

v_gene: TRBV9
d_gene: -
j_gene: TRBJ1-1
CDR3aa: ASRGGAGNTEAF

v_gene: TRBV5-6
d_gene: TRBD1
j_gene: TRBJ1-1
CDR3aa: ASSLNLGQVNTEAF

v_gene: TRBV6-1
d_gene: TRBD1
j_gene: TRBJ2-7
CDR3aa: ASTGQEGEQY

v_gene: TRBV4-3
d_gene: TRBD1
j_gene: TRBJ2-7
CDR3aa: ASSRDRVEQY

v_gene: TRBV28
d_gene: TRBD2
j_gene: TRBJ2-3
CDR3aa: ASSSGGDGTDTQY

v_gene: TRBV5-1
d_gene: TRBD1
j_gene: TRBJ2-1
CDR3aa: ASSLRDRRLYQNEQF

v_gene: TRBV2
d_gene: -
j_gene: TRBJ2-7
CDR3aa: ASNPSTSNSYEQY

v_gene: TRBV30
d_gene: -
j_gene: TRBJ1-6
CDR3aa: AWSPGVNSPLH

v_gene: TRBV2
d_gene: TRBD2
j_gene: TRBJ2-3
CDR3aa: ASRPSGGYTDTQY

v_gene: TRBV2
d_gene: TRBD1
j_gene: TRBJ1-2
CDR3aa: ARNQDRSYGYT

v_gene: TRBV5-1
d_gene: TRBD1
j_gene: TRBJ2-6
CDR3aa: ASSWQTGFLGFSGANVLT

v_gene: TRBV29-1
d_gene: -
j_gene: TRBJ2-1
CDR3aa: SAVPEGDNEQF

v_gene: TRBV2
d_gene: -
j_gene: TRBJ2-7
CDR3aa: ASNRQGQNYEQY

v_gene: TRBV7-3
d_gene: TRBD1
j_gene: TRBJ1-2
CDR3aa: ASSHSGGRGYT

v_gene: TRBV2
d_gene: -
j_gene: TRBJ2-1
CDR3aa: ASSEDLSYNEQF

v_gene: TRBV5-4
d_gene: TRBD2
j_gene: TRBJ2-1
CDR3aa: ASSLRGGAHEQF

v_gene: TRBV4-2
d_gene: TRBD2
j_gene: TRBJ2-3
CDR3aa: ASSQAWTSGSVSTDTQY

v_gene: TRBV4-3
d_gene: -
j_gene: TRBJ2-1
CDR3aa: ASSQDPDSYNEQF

v_gene: TRBV6-5
d_gene: TRBD2
j_gene: TRBJ2-1
CDR3aa: ASSLAKRGAQNEQF

v_gene: TRBV7-3
d_gene: -
j_gene: TRBJ1-1
CDR3aa: ASSPGPNTEAF

v_gene: TRBV30
d_gene: -
j_gene: TRBJ1-5
CDR3aa: AWRLSGSQPQH

v_gene: TRBV30
d_gene: TRBD2
j_gene: TRBJ2-5
CDR3aa: AWSTGTSGGKTQY

v_gene: TRBV7-9
d_gene: TRBD1
j_gene: TRBJ2-7
CDR3aa: ASSSAGTGVHEQY

v_gene: TRBV30
d_gene: -
j_gene: TRBJ1-1
CDR3aa: AWSGGQAEAF

v_gene: TRBV18
d_gene: -
j_gene: TRBJ1-1
CDR3aa: ASSPDSSNTEAF

v_gene: TRBV7-3
d_gene: -
j_gene: TRBJ2-1
CDR3aa: ASSFGGANNNEQF

v_gene: TRBV2
d_gene: -
j_gene: TRBJ1-2
CDR3aa: ASKGGQGKANYGYT

v_gene: TRBV28
d_gene: -
j_gene: TRBJ2-2
CDR3aa: ASTLGGRETGELF

v_gene: TRBV6-1
d_gene: -
j_gene: TRBJ1-1
CDR3aa: ASSEAFSHPGMNTEAF

v_gene: TRBV11-3
d_gene: -
j_gene: TRBJ2-5
CDR3aa: ASMRIGAETQY

v_gene: TRBV7-9
d_gene: TRBD1
j_gene: TRBJ2-5
CDR3aa: ASSPTGEVELTQY

v_gene: TRBV5-6
d_gene: TRBD1
j_gene: TRBJ1-5
CDR3aa: ASSLHPGGGQPQH

v_gene: TRBV6-6
d_gene: -
j_gene: TRBJ1-5
CDR3aa: ASSTGRGRSNQPQH

v_gene: TRBV7-6
d_gene: -
j_gene: TRBJ1-1
CDR3aa: ASSSHQTENTEAF

v_gene: TRBV7-9
d_gene: -
j_gene: TRBJ1-2
CDR3aa: ASSLYPGLYGYT

v_gene: TRBV4-1
d_gene: -
j_gene: TRBJ1-4
CDR3aa: ASSRLTAATNEKLF

v_gene: TRBV10-3
d_gene: -
j_gene: TRBJ1-1
CDR3aa: AISDKPLNTEAF

v_gene: TRBV11-2
d_gene: TRBD2
j_gene: TRBJ2-2
CDR3aa: ASTERGGGAGELF

v_gene: TRBV7-3
d_gene: -
j_gene: TRBJ2-6
CDR3aa: ASSPAGGGVNVLT

v_gene: TRBV11-1
d_gene: -
j_gene: TRBJ1-3
CDR3aa: ASRPGNSGNTIY